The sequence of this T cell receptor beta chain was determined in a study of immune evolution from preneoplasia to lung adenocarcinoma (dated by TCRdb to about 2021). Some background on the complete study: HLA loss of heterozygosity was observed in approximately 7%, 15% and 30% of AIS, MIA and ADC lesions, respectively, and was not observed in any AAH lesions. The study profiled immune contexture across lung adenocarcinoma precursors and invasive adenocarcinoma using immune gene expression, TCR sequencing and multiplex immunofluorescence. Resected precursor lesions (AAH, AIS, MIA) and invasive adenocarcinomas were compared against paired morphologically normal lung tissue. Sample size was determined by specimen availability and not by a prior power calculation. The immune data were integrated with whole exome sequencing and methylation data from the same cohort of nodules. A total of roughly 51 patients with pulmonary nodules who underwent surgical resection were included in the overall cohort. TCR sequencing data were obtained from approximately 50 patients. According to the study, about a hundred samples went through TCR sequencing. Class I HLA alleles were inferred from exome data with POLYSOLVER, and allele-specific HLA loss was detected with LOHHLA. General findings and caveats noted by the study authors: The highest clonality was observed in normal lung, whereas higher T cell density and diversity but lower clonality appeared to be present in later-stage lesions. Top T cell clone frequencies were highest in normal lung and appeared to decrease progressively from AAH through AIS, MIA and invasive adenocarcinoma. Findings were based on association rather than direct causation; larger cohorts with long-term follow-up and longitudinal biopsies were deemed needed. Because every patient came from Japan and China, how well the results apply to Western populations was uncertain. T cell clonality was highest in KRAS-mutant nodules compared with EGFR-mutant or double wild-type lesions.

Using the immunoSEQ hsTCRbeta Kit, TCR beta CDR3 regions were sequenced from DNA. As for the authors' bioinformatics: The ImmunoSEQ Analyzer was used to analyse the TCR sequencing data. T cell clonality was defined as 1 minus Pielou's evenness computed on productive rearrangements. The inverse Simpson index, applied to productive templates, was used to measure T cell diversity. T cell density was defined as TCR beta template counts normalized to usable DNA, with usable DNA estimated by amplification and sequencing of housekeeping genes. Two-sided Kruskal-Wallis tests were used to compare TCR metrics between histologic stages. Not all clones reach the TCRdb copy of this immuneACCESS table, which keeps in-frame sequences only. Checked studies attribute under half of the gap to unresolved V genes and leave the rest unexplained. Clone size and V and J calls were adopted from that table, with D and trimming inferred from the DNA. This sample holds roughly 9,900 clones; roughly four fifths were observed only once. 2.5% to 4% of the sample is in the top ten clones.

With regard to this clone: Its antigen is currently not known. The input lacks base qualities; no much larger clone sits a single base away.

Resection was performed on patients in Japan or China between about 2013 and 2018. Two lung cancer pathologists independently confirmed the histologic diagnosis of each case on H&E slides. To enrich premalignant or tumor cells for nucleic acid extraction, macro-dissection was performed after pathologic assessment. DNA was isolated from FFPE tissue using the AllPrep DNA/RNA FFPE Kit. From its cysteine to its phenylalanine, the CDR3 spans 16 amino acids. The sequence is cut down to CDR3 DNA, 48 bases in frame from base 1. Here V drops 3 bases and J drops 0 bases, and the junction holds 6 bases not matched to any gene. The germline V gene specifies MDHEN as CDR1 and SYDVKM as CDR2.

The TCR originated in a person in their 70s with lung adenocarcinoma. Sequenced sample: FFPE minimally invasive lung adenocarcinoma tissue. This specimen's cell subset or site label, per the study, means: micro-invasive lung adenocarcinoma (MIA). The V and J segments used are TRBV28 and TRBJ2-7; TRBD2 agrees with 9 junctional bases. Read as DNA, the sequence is TGTGCCAGCAGTTTGTTCTCTAGCGGGGTCTCCTACGAGCAGTACTTC. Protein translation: CASSLFSSGVSYEQYF.